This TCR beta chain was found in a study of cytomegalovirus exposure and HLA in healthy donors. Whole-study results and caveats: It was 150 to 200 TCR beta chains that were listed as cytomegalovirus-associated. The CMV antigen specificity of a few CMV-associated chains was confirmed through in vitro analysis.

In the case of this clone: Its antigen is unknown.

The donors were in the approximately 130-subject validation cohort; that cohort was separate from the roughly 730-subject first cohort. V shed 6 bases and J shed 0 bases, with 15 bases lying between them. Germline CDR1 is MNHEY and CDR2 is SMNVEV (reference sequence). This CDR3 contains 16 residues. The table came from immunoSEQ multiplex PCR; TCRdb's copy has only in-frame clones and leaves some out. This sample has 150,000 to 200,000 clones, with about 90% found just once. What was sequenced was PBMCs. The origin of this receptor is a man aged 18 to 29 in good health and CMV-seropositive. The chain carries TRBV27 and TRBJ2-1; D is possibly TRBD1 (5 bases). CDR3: CASSPQGPFSYNEQFF. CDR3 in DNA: TGTGCCAGCAGCCCCCAGGGCCCATTCTCCTACAATGAGCAGTTCTTC.